Below, 31 T cell receptor beta chains from the same sample are listed, as sequenced in a study of control samples from healthy donors and cancer patients. The assay was immunoSEQ multiplex PCR, and TCRdb's table has in-frame clones only and misses some. The sample lists more than 95,000 clones; about 90% were seen once. The sample taken for sequencing was blood. The source of these receptors is a man aged 18 to 29 in good health.

This clone was recorded once. The chain couples TRBV3-1 (or the pseudogene TRBV3-2) to TRBJ2-7; TRBD2 agrees at 10 bases. This CDR3 spans 15 amino acids. J lost 7 bases, V lost 1 base, and 7 bases had no gene match. CDR1 is LGHDT and CDR2 is YNNKEL in the germline V gene (reference sequence). This CDR3 is CASSQVSSGRIEQYF. The CDR3 DNA follows: TGTGCCAGCAGCCAAGTCTCTAGCGGGAGAATTGAGCAGTACTTC.

This chain connects TRBV10-1 to TRBJ2-3, with 8 nucleotides matching TRBD2. Unmatched junction bases numbered 8, after V lost 2 bases and J lost 4 bases. This CDR3 comprises 16 residues. Per germline, CDR1 WNHNN and CDR2 SYGVQD (reference sequence). This chain's CDR3 is CASSESSGSGADTQYF. CDR3 DNA sequence: TGCGCCAGCAGTGAGAGCAGCGGGAGTGGCGCAGATACGCAGTATTTT.

The chain has TRBV10-1 and TRBJ1-2; D gene ambiguous. Germline CDR1 and CDR2: WNHNN and SYGVQD (reference sequence). V was shortened by 5 bases and J by 2 bases, with 9 bases between the two germline ends. The CDR3 covers 13 residues. This CDR3 reads CASSPDVNYGYTF. In DNA, the CDR3 is TGCGCCAGCAGTCCGGACGTAAACTATGGCTACACCTTC.

V usage is TRBV19 and J usage is TRBJ2-1; 7 bases fit TRBD2. CDR1 LNHDA and CDR2 SQIVND come from the germline V gene (reference sequence). The CDR3 consists of 15 residues. V was clipped by 9 bases and J by 4 bases; unmatched bases: 12. Here the CDR3 reads CASKKGLSTYNEQFF. CDR3 in DNA: TGTGCCAGCAAAAAGGGACTATCCACTTACAATGAGCAGTTCTTC.

The chain couples TRBV30 to TRBJ2-1; no definite D call. V dropped 3 bases and J dropped 10 bases, with 10 bases sitting between them. The CDR3 is 11 amino acids. Per the germline V gene, CDR1 is GTSNPN and CDR2 is SVGIG (reference sequence). CDR3 nucleotide sequence: TGTGCCTGGAGCCCATGGGTAGAGCAGTTCTTC. Encoded protein: CAWSPWVEQFF. The full variable domain, completed using reference TRBV30 and TRBJ2-1, is SQTIHQWPATLVQPVGSPLSLECTVEGTSNPNLYWYRQAAGRGLQLLFYSVGIGQISSEVPQNLSASRPQDRQFILSSKKLLLSDSGFYLCAWSPWVEQFFGPGTRLTVL.

The rearrangement uses TRBV30 and TRBJ2-1; 7 bases fit TRBD1. J lost 6 bases, V lost 4 bases, and 15 bases had no gene match. In germline, CDR1 is GTSNPN, CDR2 SVGIG (reference sequence). The CDR3 is made up of 16 amino acids. CDR3 in amino acids: CAWIREPGQRSNEQFF. CDR3 coding DNA: TGTGCCTGGATTAGAGAACCGGGACAGCGGAGCAATGAGCAGTTCTTC.

The chain couples TRBV6-4 to TRBJ1-2, with D possibly matching TRBD1 (6 bases). Germline values: CDR1 MRHNA, CDR2 SNTAGT. V lost 5 bases and J 1 base, leaving 20 bases between the germline ends. The CDR3 runs 17 residues. For the CDR3, the DNA is TGTGCCAGCAGTACACAATTCGGGACACTATTTAACTATGGCTACACCTTC. Its translation is CASSTQFGTLFNYGYTF.

The chain joins TRBV25-1 to TRBJ2-3; D is ambiguous. Trimming removed 6 bases at V and 6 bases at J, with 10 bases between. From germline, CDR1 is MGHDK and CDR2 SYGVNS. This CDR3 is 12 amino acids long. This CDR3 reads CASRKIEDTQYF. The CDR3 DNA sequence: TGTGCCAGCAGAAAGATAGAGGATACGCAGTATTTT.

The V call is TRBV6-5, the J call TRBJ2-5; 10 bases align to TRBD1. With V trimmed by 6 bases and J by 5 bases, 9 bases remained unmatched. CDR3 length: 15 residues. CDR1 MNHEY and CDR2 SVGAGI come from the germline V gene. CDR3 amino acids: CASSLGQGRGETQYF. The CDR3 nucleotides are TGTGCCAGCAGCCTGGGACAGGGGAGGGGGGAGACCCAGTACTTC.

The CDR3 here is CASSELRAQYF. CDR3 sequence (DNA): TGTGCCAGCAGTGAATTGAGGGCGCAGTACTTC. The chain recombines TRBV2 with TRBJ2-7; maybe TRBD2 (5 bases). The CDR3 is made up of 11 amino acids. Germline CDR1 is SNHLY and CDR2 is FYNNEI. The V gene lost 2 bases and the J gene lost 9 bases, with 8 bases spanning the gap.

The chain employs TRBV19 and TRBJ2-5; the match to TRBD2 covers 10 bases. This CDR3 has 15 amino acids. CDR1 and CDR2 from the germline V gene are LNHDA and SQIVND (reference sequence). V lost 4 bases, J lost 5 bases, and 7 bases stayed unmatched. The CDR3 DNA is TGTGCCAGTAGTACCTTTAGCGGGGGGTGGGAGACCCAGTACTTC. It codes for CASSTFSGGWETQYF.

The rearrangement uses TRBV7-2 and TRBJ1-2; a weak D match, TRBD1 (6 bases). CDR3 length: 17 residues. V lost 0 bases and J 7 bases, leaving 21 bases between the germline ends. The germline CDR1 and CDR2 sequences are SGHTA and FQGNSA. This chain's CDR3 is CASSLAGREAGVGGYTF. In DNA form, the CDR3 reads TGTGCCAGCAGCTTAGCGGGACGTGAGGCAGGGGTTGGTGGCTACACCTTC.

J is TRBJ1-6 and V is TRBV7-3; D is perhaps TRBD1 (5 bases). In germline, CDR1 is SGHTA, CDR2 FQGTGA. Trimming cost V 4 bases and J 12 bases, with 10 bases left between them. The CDR3 contains 12 residues. CDR3 in DNA: TGTGCCAGCAGCTCGGCAGGGAAACCCCTCCACTTT. It is translated as CASSSAGKPLHF.

V and J are TRBV28 and TRBJ2-7; 7 bases agree with TRBD1. The germline CDR1 and CDR2 sequences are MDHEN and SYDVKM. After removal of 6 bases from V and 3 bases from J, the junction contained 5 bases not matched to a gene. This CDR3 has 13 amino acids. The CDR3 loop reads CASSVDRDYEQYF. The CDR3 DNA is TGTGCCAGCAGCGTCGACAGGGACTACGAGCAGTACTTC. Drawing the rest from reference TRBV28 and TRBJ2-7, the complete variable domain is DVKVTQSSRYLVKRTGEKVFLECVQDMDHENMFWYRQDPGLGLRLIYFSYDVKMKEKGDIPEGYSVSREKKERFSLILESASTNQTSMYLCASSVDRDYEQYFGPGTRLTVT.

The chain combines TRBV7-3 with TRBJ2-5; TRBD1 might be the D (6 bases). Germline V gene sequence: CDR1 SGHTA, CDR2 FQGTGA. Trimming took off 5 bases at V and 4 bases at J, with 17 bases between the two ends. The CDR3 is 15 amino acids. This CDR3 is CASSRTVALRETQYF. The CDR3 nucleotides are TGTGCCAGCAGCCGGACAGTGGCATTAAGAGAGACCCAGTACTTC.

The CDR3 DNA follows: TGTGCCAGCAGTTACTTTACTGTTTCCAGCGGGTTTCCGGAAGAGACCCAGTACTTC. This translates into CASSYFTVSSGFPEETQYF. The chain employs TRBV6-2 or TRBV6-3 and TRBJ2-5; a possible D gene is TRBD2 (6 bases). This CDR3 region has 19 residues. Trimming stripped 1 base from V and 3 bases from J, with 24 bases between. Germline CDR1 reads MNHEY; CDR2 reads SVGEGT.

The V call is TRBV14, the J call TRBJ2-4, with 8 bases matching TRBD1. The V and J ends lost 5 bases and 6 bases, in that order; junction bases with no gene match: 3. Germline CDR1 SGHDN, CDR2 FVKESK. The CDR3 consists of 13 residues. CDR3 DNA sequence: TGTGCCAGCAGCAAGGACAGGGCAAACATTCAGTACTTC. This gives the protein CASSKDRANIQYF.

CDR3 nucleotide sequence: TGCGCCAGCAGCCAACCCGACACCGAAGATCCTTTTTACTATGGCTACACCTTC. Protein: CASSQPDTEDPFYYGYTF. This rearrangement joins TRBV4-1 to TRBJ1-2, with D unclear. V dropped 2 bases and J dropped 3 bases, with 22 bases sitting between them. Germline loops: CDR1 MGHRA, CDR2 YSYEKL. The CDR3 length is 18 residues.

The V call is TRBV19, the J call TRBJ1-5, with D hard to call. V lost 10 bases, J lost 3 bases, and 10 bases lay in between. The CDR3 covers 12 residues. Germline V gives CDR1 LNHDA, CDR2 SQIVND (reference sequence). CDR3 sequence reads: CATADNNQPQHF. The CDR3 DNA sequence: TGTGCCACCGCTGACAACAATCAGCCCCAGCATTTT.

Points on this clone: The sample has other DNA sequences that encode this CDR3 too. The chain joins TRBV11-2 to TRBJ1-1, with D unresolved. Germline V gene data show CDR1 as SGHAT and CDR2 as FQNNGV. V gave up 4 bases and J gave up 1 base, with 7 bases separating them. The CDR3 is 13 amino acids. CDR3 sequence: CASSSDRNTEAFF. CDR3 in DNA: TGTGCCAGCAGCTCGGACCGGAACACTGAAGCTTTCTTT.

Notes on this clone: The identical CDR3 is also encoded by other nucleotide sequences in the sample. The chain has TRBV24-1 and TRBJ2-7; D might be TRBD1 (5 bases). Trimming removed 1 base from V and 5 bases from J, with 5 bases in between. The CDR3 is 12 residues long. Germline CDR1 reads KGHDR; CDR2 reads SFDVKD. CDR3 protein: CATSDFRDEQYF. CDR3 DNA sequence: TGTGCCACCAGTGATTTCAGGGACGAGCAGTACTTC.

The chain is built from TRBV18 and TRBJ2-7, with 13 bases matching TRBD2. CDR3 length: 18 residues. Germline trimming cut 1 base from V and 3 bases from J; bases unmatched to any gene: 9. From germline, CDR1 is KGHSH and CDR2 LQKENI. The DNA of the CDR3 is TGTGCCAGCTCACCACTAACTAGCGGGAGGGCCGCTAACTACGAGCAGTACTTC. The encoded protein is CASSPLTSGRAANYEQYF.

The chain has TRBV14 and TRBJ2-3, with D perhaps matching TRBD1 or TRBD2 (5 bases each). CDR1 SGHDN and CDR2 FVKESK come from the germline V gene. This CDR3 contains 18 residues. V lost 1 base and J 2 bases, leaving 19 bases between the germline ends. DNA for the CDR3: TGTGCCAGCAGCCAAGGATTCCGAGGGGCAGGATACACAGATACGCAGTATTTT. Translating it yields CASSQGFRGAGYTDTQYF.

The V gene is TRBV4-1, the J gene TRBJ2-7; D unclear. The germline V gene encodes CDR1 MGHRA and CDR2 YSYEKL. Trimming left V 0 bases short and J 3 bases short, with 15 bases between. The CDR3 spans 16 residues. The CDR3 reads CASSQEVFEDFYEQYF. The CDR3 DNA follows: TGCGCCAGCAGCCAAGAGGTTTTCGAGGATTTCTACGAGCAGTACTTC.

Comments on this clone: The sample has other DNA sequences that encode this CDR3 too. The rearrangement uses TRBV3-1 (or the pseudogene TRBV3-2) and TRBJ1-1, with D possibly TRBD1 on 5 matching bases. The CDR3 runs 14 residues. CDR1 and CDR2 from the germline V gene are LGHDT and YNNKEL (reference sequence). Trimming cost V 6 bases and J 6 bases, with 17 bases left between them. The CDR3 coding sequence is TGTGCCAGCAGTCGGGCCGTGGGGGGGGCTGAAGCTTTCTTT. Encoded protein: CASSRAVGGAEAFF.

The rearrangement joins TRBV6-6 to TRBJ1-3, with TRBD1 matching over 8 bases. Losses at the gene ends were 2 bases for V and 2 bases for J; bases not matched to a gene: 2. Germline CDR1 reads MNHNY; CDR2 reads SVGAGI (reference sequence). The CDR3 has 15 residues. The CDR3 DNA reads as TGTGCCAGCAGTTACACAGGGGGGACTGGAAACACCATATATTTT. Translation: CASSYTGGTGNTIYF.

The J gene is TRBJ2-3, the V gene TRBV27, with TRBD2 identical over 12 bases. Germline assignment: CDR1 MNHEY and CDR2 SMNVEV (reference sequence). V lost 3 bases to trimming and J lost 6 bases; unmatched junction nucleotides: 7. The CDR3 contains 16 residues. The CDR3 bases are TGTGCCAGCAGTTTCGGACTAGCGGGATTTGTGGATACGCAGTATTTT. It encodes CASSFGLAGFVDTQYF.

V and J are TRBV24-1 and TRBJ2-5, with a possible D match to TRBD2 (5 bases). From germline, CDR1 is KGHDR and CDR2 SFDVKD. V lost 6 bases, J lost 7 bases, and 11 bases lay in between. This CDR3 comprises 12 residues. CDR3 sequence: CATSSGLGTQYF. The CDR3 bases are TGTGCCACCAGTAGCGGTCTTGGGACCCAGTACTTC.

This chain connects TRBV2 to TRBJ1-1; 10 bases are shared with TRBD1. Germline values: CDR1 SNHLY, CDR2 FYNNEI. The CDR3 contains 15 residues. Losses at the gene ends were 3 bases for V and 6 bases for J; bases not matched to a gene: 7. The CDR3 reads CASSEGDRGWAEAFF. The DNA of the CDR3 is TGTGCCAGCAGTGAGGGGGACAGGGGCTGGGCTGAAGCTTTCTTT.

This chain links TRBV3-1 (or the pseudogene TRBV3-2) with TRBJ1-2; D unclear. The CDR3 spans 15 residues. Germline lookup yields CDR1 LGHDT and CDR2 YNNKEL (reference sequence). V shed 0 bases and J shed 6 bases, with 14 bases lying between them. The CDR3 coding sequence is TGTGCCAGCAGCCAAGACGGACTGAAAGGCCATGGCTACACCTTC. This sequence encodes CASSQDGLKGHGYTF.

The chain carries TRBV7-2 and TRBJ1-6; D is uncertain. V lost 6 bases to trimming and J lost 9 bases, with 9 bases between them. CDR1 is SGHTA, CDR2 FQGNSA, per germline. The CDR3 contains 12 residues. The CDR3 bases are TGTGCCAGCAGTCTCCGAGGTTCACCCCTCCACTTT. This encodes CASSLRGSPLHF.